The clone carrying this T cell receptor beta chain has more than one count but fewer than ten. Its antigen is undetermined. This entry belongs to a study of blood T cells in healthy people across ages. The study, taken as a whole, reports: Changes seen in expanded clonotypes were possibly confounded by donor CMV status left unknown. It was held that diversity estimates obtained from one million T cells represented underestimates.

Trimming shortened V by 3 bases and J by 5 bases, and 14 bases separated the two germline ends. The germline V gene has CDR1 SGHRS and CDR2 YFSETQ. The CDR3 extends over 14 amino acids. The second PCR ran roughly 7 to 11 cycles with a sample-barcoded 5' primer and J-beta primers. All samples yielded 3 million or more CDR3-containing paired-end reads. MiXCR, run by TCRdb on the 5' RACE reads, gives a single entry per CDR3 protein. The table lists about 570,000 distinct CDR3 sequences, 27% of them singletons. The authors isolated at least 6 million PBMCs per sample. Sequenced sample: blood. This sequence originates from a woman between 65 and 79 years old in good health. This sequence joins TRBV5-1 and TRBJ2-5; D is unresolved. In DNA form, the CDR3 reads TGCGCCAGCAGCTATTTTGCGGTCCGGGAGACCCAGTACTTC. This gives the protein CASSYFAVRETQYF.